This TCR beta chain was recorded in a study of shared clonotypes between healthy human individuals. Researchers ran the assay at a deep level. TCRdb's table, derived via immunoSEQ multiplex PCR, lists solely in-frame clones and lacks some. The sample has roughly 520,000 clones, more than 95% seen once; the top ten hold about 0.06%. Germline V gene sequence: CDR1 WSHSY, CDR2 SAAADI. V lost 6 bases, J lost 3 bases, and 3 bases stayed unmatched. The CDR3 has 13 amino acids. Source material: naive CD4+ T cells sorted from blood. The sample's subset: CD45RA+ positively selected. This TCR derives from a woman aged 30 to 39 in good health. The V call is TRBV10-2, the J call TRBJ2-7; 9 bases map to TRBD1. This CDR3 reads CASRRQGGYEQYF. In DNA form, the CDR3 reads TGCGCCAGCAGAAGACAGGGGGGCTACGAGCAGTACTTC.